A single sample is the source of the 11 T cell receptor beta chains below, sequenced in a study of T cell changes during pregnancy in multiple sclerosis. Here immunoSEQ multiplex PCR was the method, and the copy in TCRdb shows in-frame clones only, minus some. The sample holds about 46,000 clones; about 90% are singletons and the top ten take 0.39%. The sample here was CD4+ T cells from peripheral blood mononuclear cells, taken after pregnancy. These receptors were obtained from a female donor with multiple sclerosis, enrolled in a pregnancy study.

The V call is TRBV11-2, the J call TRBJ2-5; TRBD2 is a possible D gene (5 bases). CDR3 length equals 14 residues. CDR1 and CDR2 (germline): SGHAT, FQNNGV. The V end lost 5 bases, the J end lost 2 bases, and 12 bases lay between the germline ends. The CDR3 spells CASSRLARQETQYF. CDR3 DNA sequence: TGTGCCAGCAGCCGCCTAGCACGACAAGAGACCCAGTACTTC.

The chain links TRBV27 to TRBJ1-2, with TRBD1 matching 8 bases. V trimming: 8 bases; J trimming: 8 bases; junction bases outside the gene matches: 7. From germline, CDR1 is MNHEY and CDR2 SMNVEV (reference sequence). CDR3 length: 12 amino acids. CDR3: CASSDRDGGYTF. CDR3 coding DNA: TGTGCCAGCTCGGACAGGGATGGGGGCTACACCTTC.

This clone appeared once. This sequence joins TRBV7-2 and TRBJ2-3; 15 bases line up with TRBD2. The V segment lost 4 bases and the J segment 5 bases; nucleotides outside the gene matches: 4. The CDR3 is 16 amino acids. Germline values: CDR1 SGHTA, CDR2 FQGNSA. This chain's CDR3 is CASSSRTSGRVDTQYF. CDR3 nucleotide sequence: TGTGCCAGCAGCTCCCGGACTAGCGGGAGGGTAGATACGCAGTATTTT.

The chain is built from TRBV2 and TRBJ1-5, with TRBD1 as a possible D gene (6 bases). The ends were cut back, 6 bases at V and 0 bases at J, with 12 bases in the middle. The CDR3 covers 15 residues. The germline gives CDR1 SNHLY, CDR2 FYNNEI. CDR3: CASRRQVHSNQPQHF. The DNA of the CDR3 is TGTGCCAGCAGGCGACAGGTCCATAGCAATCAGCCCCAGCATTTT. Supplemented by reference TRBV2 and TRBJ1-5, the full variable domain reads EPEVTQTPSHQVTQMGQEVILRCVPISNHLYFYWYRQILGQKVEFLVSFYNNEISEKSEIFDDQFSVERPDGSNFTLKIRSTKLEDSAMYFCASRRQVHSNQPQHFGDGTRLSIL.

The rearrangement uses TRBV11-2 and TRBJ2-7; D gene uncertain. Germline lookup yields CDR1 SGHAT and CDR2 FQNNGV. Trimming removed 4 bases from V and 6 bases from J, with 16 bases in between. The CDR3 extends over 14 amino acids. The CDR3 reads CASSSQTTSLEQYF. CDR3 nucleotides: TGTGCCAGCAGCTCCCAGACAACCTCTCTCGAGCAGTACTTC.

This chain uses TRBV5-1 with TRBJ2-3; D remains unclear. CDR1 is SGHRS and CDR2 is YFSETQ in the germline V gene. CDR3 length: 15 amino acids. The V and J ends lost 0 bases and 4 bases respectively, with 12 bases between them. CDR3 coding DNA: TGCGCCAGCAGCTTGGCTTTGGCAGGCTCAGATACGCAGTATTTT. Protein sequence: CASSLALAGSDTQYF.

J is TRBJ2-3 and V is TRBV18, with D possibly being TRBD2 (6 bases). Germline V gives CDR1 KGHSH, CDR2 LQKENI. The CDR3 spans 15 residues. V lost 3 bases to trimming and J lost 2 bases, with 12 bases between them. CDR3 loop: CASSPRAGITDTQYF. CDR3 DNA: TGTGCCAGCTCACCTAGAGCGGGTATCACAGATACGCAGTATTTT.

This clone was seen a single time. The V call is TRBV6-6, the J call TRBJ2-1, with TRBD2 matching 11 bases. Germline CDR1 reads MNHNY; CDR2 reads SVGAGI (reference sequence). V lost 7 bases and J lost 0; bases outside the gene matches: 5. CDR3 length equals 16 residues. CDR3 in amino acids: CASTSSGGSSYNEQFF. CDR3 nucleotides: TGTGCCAGCACGTCTAGCGGGGGGAGCTCCTACAATGAGCAGTTCTTC.

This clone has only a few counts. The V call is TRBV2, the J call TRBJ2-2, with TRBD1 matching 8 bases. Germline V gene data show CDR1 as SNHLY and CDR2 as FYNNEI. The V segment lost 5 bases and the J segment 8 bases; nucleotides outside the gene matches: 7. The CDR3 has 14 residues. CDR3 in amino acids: CASSSQGAGGELFF. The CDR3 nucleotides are TGTGCCAGCAGTTCGCAGGGGGCTGGGGGGGAGCTGTTTTTT.

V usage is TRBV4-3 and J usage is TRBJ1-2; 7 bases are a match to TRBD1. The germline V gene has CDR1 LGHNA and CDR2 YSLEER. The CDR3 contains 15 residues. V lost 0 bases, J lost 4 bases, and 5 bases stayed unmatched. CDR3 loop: CASSQDGDSTYGYTF. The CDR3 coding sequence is TGCGCCAGCAGCCAAGATGGGGACAGTACCTATGGCTACACCTTC.

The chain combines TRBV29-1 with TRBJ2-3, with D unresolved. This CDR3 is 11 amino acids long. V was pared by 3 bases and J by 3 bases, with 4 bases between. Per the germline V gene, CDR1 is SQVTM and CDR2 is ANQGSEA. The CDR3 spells CSVDLTDTQYF. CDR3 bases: TGCAGCGTTGATCTAACAGATACGCAGTATTTT.